This record concerns one TCR beta chain sequence. The target of this receptor is not known. Its ends do not fully match the called genes, so a read error is possible. These data come from a study of blood T cells in healthy people across ages (dated by TCRdb to about 2015). Background on the whole study: Template switching captured roughly one uniquely barcoded TCR beta cDNA molecule per two T cells in model experiments. Age-related changes in TCR beta repertoire diversity were measured in the study by deep sequencing normalized with unique cDNA molecular identifiers. Four age groups were formed from the donors: young (average 16 years), middle-aged (more than 35), aged (approximately 60) and long-lived (82). To avoid experimental bias, donors of different ages were randomly spread across the sequencing lanes. The study analyzed two additional independent replicas of 1 million unique cDNA reads from the same blood draw for two donors, one aged 18 to 30 and one aged 80 or older.

The roughly 38 donors, aged about 6 to 95 years, were systemically healthy Caucasian individuals from Russia. Each donor gave 8.5 to 10 milliliters of peripheral blood, collected into EDTA-treated Vacutainer tubes. Ficoll-Paque density-gradient centrifugation was used to isolate PBMCs, with at least 6.5 million per sample. Trizol reagent was used to extract total RNA from the PBMCs, yielding at least 6 micrograms per sample. For every donor, flow cytometry on a PBMC aliquot measured the percentage of naive CD45RAhigh/CD27high T cells. Library creation used 5' RACE. A second PCR of roughly 7 to 11 cycles was performed with a sample-barcoded 5' primer and a J-beta primer mix. A unique molecular identifier was introduced onto each TCR beta cDNA molecule by a template-switch 5' adaptor carrying 12 random nucleotides. Each sample yielded at least 3 million CDR3-containing paired-end reads. First-strand cDNA synthesis was performed from all RNA using the Mint cDNA synthesis kit, with priming by a TRBC-specific oligonucleotide. Following uracil-DNA glycosylase treatment, all cDNA underwent a first 18-cycle PCR with the universal primers M1SS and BC2_uni_R. Concerning the study's data processing: Each sample was normalized by randomly selecting 1 million high-quality reads, each carrying a distinct molecular identifier. Reads with shared molecular identifiers were discarded instead of being binned into consensus sequences. MiTCR, run with a Q25 quality threshold and the strictest error-elimination algorithm, handled CDR3 identification, clonotype clustering and error correction. A nonparametric unseen species model with Euler transformation was used to estimate a lower bound on total TCR beta diversity. TCRdb's own reprocessing of the public reads used fastp at Q25 and MiXCR and kept productive beta chains. Every distinct CDR3 protein forms one entry, paired with its most common genes and DNA. The authors' filters were not applied to this entry. The sample has approximately 2,000,000 distinct CDR3 sequences on record, 39% of them singletons. The ten largest clones add up to 23% of the sample.

The CDR1 and CDR2 encoded by the germline V gene are SGHTA and FQGTGA. The CDR3 covers 15 residues, taking in both the cysteine and the phenylalanine. This entry keeps only the CDR3 DNA: 45 bases, framed from base 1. What the study reported, not specific to this receptor: Observed TCR beta diversity per million T cells fell roughly linearly with age, and a significant reduction was already apparent by age roughly 40. Estimates of total diversity from one million sequenced T cells were regarded as lower bounds and underestimates. Because the CMV infection status of the donors was unknown, age-related changes in expanded clonotypes may potentially have been confounded. Compared with the aged group, more naive CD4+ T cells, fewer expanded clones and increased TCR diversity were shown by the long-lived group, suggesting age selection. Because profiling used bulk unsorted PBMCs, naive and antigen-experienced compartments could not be compared conclusively. A strong correlation was found between observed TCR beta diversity and the percentage of naive T cells measured by flow cytometry.

Source material: blood. The sequence was collected from a human donor in good health. The rearranged segments are TRBV7-3 and TRBJ2-1, and 9 junctional nucleotides match TRBD2. At the DNA level, the sequence is TGCGCCAGCAGCAGGGGACTAGCAGGGGACAATGAGCAGTTCTTC. Protein translation: CASSRGLAGDNEQFF. With the rest looked up from the reference TRBV7-3 and TRBJ2-1 genes rather than sequenced, the full variable domain is GAGVSQTPSNKVTEKGKYVELRCDPISGHTALYWYRQSLGQGPEFLIYFQGTGAADDSGLPNDRFFAVRPEGSVSTLKIQRTERGDSAVYLCASSRGLAGDNEQFFGPGTRLTVL.